What follows describes a single T cell receptor beta chain. This clone may be a read error of a much larger clone one base away. The data belong to a study of CD8 T cells in ankylosing spondylitis. One entry per CDR3 protein results from TCRdb running MiXCR on the 5' RACE reads. The table lists hundreds of thousands of distinct CDR3 sequences, roughly 10% of them singletons. V gave up 7 bases and J gave up 6 bases, with 18 bases separating them. The CDR3 length is 14 residues. This chain links TRBV12-3 or TRBV12-4 with TRBJ1-1; no definite D call. The sample comprised blood, either unsorted or a sorted T cell fraction (not recorded which). The receptor was isolated from a male donor with ankylosing spondylitis or in good health (not recorded which). The CDR3 coding sequence is TGTGCCAGCACCCAAATCGGTGGGGTCTCTGAAGCTTTCTTT. It encodes CASTQIGGVSEAFF.